This T cell receptor (beta chain) was identified during a study of early T cells in non-severe SARS-CoV-2 infection. V was clipped by 6 bases and J by 3 bases, with 12 bases between them. The CDR3 covers 13 residues. TCRdb re-derived calls from the 5' RACE reads in MiXCR, one entry per CDR3 protein. Of tens of thousands of distinct CDR3 sequences listed, 5.5% are singletons. The TCR comes from an adult who was a healthcare worker with PCR-confirmed SARS-CoV-2 infection or an uninfected control (not recorded which). J is TRBJ2-7 and V is TRBV12-3 or TRBV12-4; no firm D call. Sample: whole blood, taken at baseline. The CDR3 loop is CASSSTRRYEQYF. The CDR3 DNA sequence: TGTGCCAGCAGCTCTACCAGGCGCTACGAGCAGTACTTC.